The rows below give T cell receptor beta chains drawn from one sample of a study of cytomegalovirus exposure and HLA in healthy donors. The repertoire was sequenced with immunoSEQ multiplex PCR; TCRdb's copy has only in-frame clones and lacks some. Here the sample spans around 110,000 clones, around 74% being singletons. The sequenced sample consisted of PBMCs. Receptors were obtained from a young woman in good health and CMV-seronegative. Both conserved end residues are part of each CDR3. Each record gives: clone size, J gene, D gene, V gene, CDR3 length, CDR3 protein, CDR3 DNA. A D gene is named only where the DNA matches it firmly. Clone size appears in some rows only: once, few, many, or a class for an expanded clone.

>once|TRBJ1-2|.|TRBV7-9|14
CASSSNQGSYGYTF
TGTGCCAGCAGCTCGAATCAGGGTAGCTATGGCTACACCTTC
>.|TRBJ1-2|.|TRBV28|14
CASSLTRSDYGYTF
TGTGCCAGCAGTTTGACACGTTCGGACTATGGCTACACCTTC
>.|TRBJ2-5|.|TRBV2|16
CASSDGLARAIETQYF
TGTGCCAGCAGTGACGGGCTAGCGAGGGCTATAGAGACCCAGTACTTC
>few|TRBJ2-3|TRBD2|TRBV13|16
CASSFAQRGGTDTQYF
TGTGCCAGCAGCTTCGCCCAGCGGGGGGGCACAGATACGCAGTATTTT
>.|TRBJ2-7|.|TRBV7-9|15
CASSLGPARTYEQYF
TGTGCCAGCAGCTTAGGACCTGCCAGGACCTACGAGCAGTACTTC
>once|TRBJ1-2|TRBD1|TRBV27|17
CASRLTGTGGAYYGYTF
TGTGCCAGCAGGCTAACCGGGACAGGGGGCGCTTACTATGGCTACACCTTC
>.|TRBJ1-2|TRBD1|TRBV6-6|13
CASSWEQGGGYTF
TGTGCCAGCAGTTGGGAACAGGGGGGTGGCTACACCTTC
>.|TRBJ2-3|.|TRBV4-1|17
CASSQSAVAAASDTQYF
TGCGCCAGCAGCCAATCAGCCGTAGCGGCCGCCTCAGATACGCAGTATTTT
>.|TRBJ2-3|TRBD2|TRBV5-1|14
CASRTSGGGDTQYF
TGCGCCAGCCGGACTAGCGGGGGGGGAGATACGCAGTATTTT
>.|TRBJ1-5|TRBD1|TRBV30|14
CAWSGGQGGQPQHF
TGTGCCTGGAGTGGCGGACAGGGGGGACAGCCCCAGCATTTT
>once|TRBJ1-1|.|TRBV6-1|15
CASNPRGAMNTEAFF
TGTGCCAGCAACCCTCGGGGGGCAATGAACACTGAAGCTTTCTTT
>.|TRBJ2-3|TRBD2|TRBV5-6|15
CASTPGRGEGDTQYF
TGTGCCAGCACCCCCGGCCGGGGGGAAGGAGATACGCAGTATTTT
>.|TRBJ2-5|.|TRBV4-2|13
CASSLKSAETQYF
TGTGCCAGCAGCCTCAAATCAGCGGAGACCCAGTACTTC
>few|TRBJ2-2|.|TRBV4-1|19
CASSQVPPGRGARTGELFF
TGCGCCAGCAGCCAAGTTCCTCCAGGGCGCGGGGCGAGGACCGGGGAGCTGTTTTTT
>.|TRBJ2-5|.|TRBV27|14
CASSRARTSETQYF
TGTGCCAGCAGTCGAGCCCGGACATCCGAGACCCAGTACTTC
>.|TRBJ2-5|.|TRBV7-9|14
CASSSAGFDETQYF
TGTGCCAGCAGCTCCGCAGGATTCGACGAGACCCAGTACTTC
>.|TRBJ2-7|TRBD2|TRBV2|13
CASSGLAAYEQYF
TGTGCCAGCAGTGGACTAGCGGCCTACGAGCAGTACTTC
>.|TRBJ1-2|.|TRBV6-5|13
CASSLGWGLGYTF
TGTGCCAGCAGTCTCGGTTGGGGGCTTGGCTACACCTTC
>.|TRBJ1-1|TRBD1|TRBV19|13
CASRRQGNTEAFF
TGTGCCAGTAGAAGACAGGGGAACACTGAAGCTTTCTTT
>once|TRBJ2-7|.|TRBV6-5|14
CASRRTGTTYEQYF
TGTGCCAGCAGAAGGACAGGGACTACCTACGAGCAGTACTTC
>.|TRBJ1-1|TRBD1|TRBV18|13
CASLGTGNTEAFF
TGTGCCAGCCTCGGGACAGGGAACACTGAGGCTTTCTTT
>.|TRBJ1-3|TRBD1|TRBV5-1|16
CASSLMTGNSGNTIYF
TGCGCCAGCAGCTTGATGACAGGGAACTCTGGAAACACCATATATTTT
>few|TRBJ2-7|TRBD2|TRBV2|17
CASRGSGLAGFSYEQYF
TGTGCCAGCAGGGGGAGTGGACTAGCGGGCTTCTCCTACGAGCAGTACTTC
>.|TRBJ1-6|.|TRBV5-1|14
CASSTGTYNSPLHF
TGCGCCAGCAGCACCGGGACCTATAATTCACCCCTCCACTTT
>few|TRBJ2-7|.|TRBV30|14
CAWSMPSPYPEQYF
TGTGCCTGGAGTATGCCTTCACCCTATCCCGAGCAGTACTTC
>once|TRBJ2-1|TRBD2|TRBV5-1|15
CASSLPAGDHNEQFF
TGCGCCAGCAGCTTACCCGCGGGGGATCACAATGAGCAGTTCTTC
>.|TRBJ1-1|.|TRBV2|12
CASGDMNTEAFF
TGTGCCAGCGGGGACATGAACACTGAAGCTTTCTTT
>.|TRBJ2-7|.|TRBV20-1|11
CSARDVDEQYF
TGCAGTGCTAGAGACGTTGACGAGCAGTACTTC
>.|TRBJ1-1|.|TRBV21-1|21
CASSTEDRKLSRTVMNTEAFF
TGTGCCAGCAGCACCGAGGACAGAAAACTTTCAAGGACGGTAATGAACACTGAAGCTTTCTTT
>few|TRBJ2-3|.|TRBV11-2|15
CASSLLSTGTDTQYF
TGTGCCAGCAGCCTCCTCTCAACTGGCACAGATACGCAGTATTTT
>.|TRBJ1-1|.|TRBV6-7|14
CASLVSAGDTEAFF
TGTGCCAGCCTTGTCTCTGCAGGGGACACTGAAGCTTTCTTT
>few|TRBJ2-3|TRBD2|TRBV6-1|17
CASSEGTERGRTDTQYF
TGTGCCAGCAGTGAAGGAACGGAGCGGGGGCGCACAGATACGCAGTATTTT
>.|TRBJ2-1|TRBD1|TRBV5-1|19
CASSLVGDSRGGSYNEQFF
TGCGCCAGCAGCTTGGTGGGGGACAGCCGAGGAGGCTCCTACAATGAGCAGTTCTTC
>few|TRBJ1-1|.|TRBV9|15
CASSPTTRGGTEAFF
TGTGCCAGCAGCCCGACGACAAGGGGCGGCACTGAAGCTTTCTTT
>.|TRBJ1-2|TRBD1|TRBV28|16
CASTQPAGTGEYGYTF
TGTGCCAGCACCCAACCTGCCGGGACAGGGGAATATGGCTACACCTTC
>.|TRBJ1-4|.|TRBV4-1|19
CASSQESSFLSATNEKLFF
TGCGCCAGCAGCCAAGAGAGCTCGTTCCTCTCTGCAACTAATGAAAAACTGTTTTTT